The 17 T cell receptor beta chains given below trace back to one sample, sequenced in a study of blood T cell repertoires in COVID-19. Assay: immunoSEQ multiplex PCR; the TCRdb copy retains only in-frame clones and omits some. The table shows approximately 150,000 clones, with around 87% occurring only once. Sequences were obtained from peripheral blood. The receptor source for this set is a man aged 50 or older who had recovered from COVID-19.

The DNA for the CDR3 is TGTGCCAGCAGTGTCCACAGGGTGCAAGGAGCTTTCTTT. It codes for CASSVHRVQGAFF. V gene TRBV6-2 or TRBV6-3 combines with J gene TRBJ1-1; D is possibly TRBD1 (6 bases). The CDR3 spans 13 residues. With 5 bases removed from V and 10 bases from J, the gap between germline ends came to 17 bases. Germline values: CDR1 MNHEY, CDR2 SVGEGT.

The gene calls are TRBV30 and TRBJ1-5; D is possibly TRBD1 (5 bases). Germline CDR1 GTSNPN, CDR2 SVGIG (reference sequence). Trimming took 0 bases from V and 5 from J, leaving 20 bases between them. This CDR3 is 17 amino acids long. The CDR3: CAWSVRGGFQWDQPQHF. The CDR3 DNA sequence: TGTGCCTGGAGTGTAAGGGGCGGATTTCAGTGGGATCAGCCCCAGCATTTT.

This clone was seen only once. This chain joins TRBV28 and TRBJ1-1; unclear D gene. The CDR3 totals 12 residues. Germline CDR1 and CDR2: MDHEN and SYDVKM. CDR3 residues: CATMRVGTEAFF. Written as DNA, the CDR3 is TGTGCTACAATGAGGGTGGGCACTGAAGCTTTCTTT.

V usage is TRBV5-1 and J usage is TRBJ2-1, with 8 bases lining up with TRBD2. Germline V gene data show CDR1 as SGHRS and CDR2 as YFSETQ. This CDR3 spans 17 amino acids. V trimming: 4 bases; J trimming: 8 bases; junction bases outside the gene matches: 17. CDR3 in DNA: TGCGCCAGCAGCCGCGGGACTAGTTGGGATGTGGGGGATGAGCAGTTCTTC. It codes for CASSRGTSWDVGDEQFF.

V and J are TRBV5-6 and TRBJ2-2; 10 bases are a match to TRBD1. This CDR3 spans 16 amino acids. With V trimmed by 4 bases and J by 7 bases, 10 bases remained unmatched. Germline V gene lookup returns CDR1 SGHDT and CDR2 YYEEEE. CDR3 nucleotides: TGTGCCAGCAGCAGGGACAGGGGCTTAATTGGCGGGGAGCTGTTTTTT. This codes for CASSRDRGLIGGELFF.

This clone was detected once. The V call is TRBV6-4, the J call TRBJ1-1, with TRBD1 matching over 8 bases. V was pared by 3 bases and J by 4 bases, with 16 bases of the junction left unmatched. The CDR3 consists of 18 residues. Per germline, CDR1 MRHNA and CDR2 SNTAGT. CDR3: CASSELYRDRLKITEAFF. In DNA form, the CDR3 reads TGTGCCAGCAGTGAACTTTACCGGGACAGGCTGAAGATCACTGAAGCTTTCTTT.

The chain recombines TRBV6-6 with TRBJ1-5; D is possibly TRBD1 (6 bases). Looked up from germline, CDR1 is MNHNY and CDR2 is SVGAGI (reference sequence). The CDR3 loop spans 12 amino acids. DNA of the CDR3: TGTGCTACAGGGATTTTCAATCAGCCCCAGCATTTT. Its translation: CATGIFNQPQHF.

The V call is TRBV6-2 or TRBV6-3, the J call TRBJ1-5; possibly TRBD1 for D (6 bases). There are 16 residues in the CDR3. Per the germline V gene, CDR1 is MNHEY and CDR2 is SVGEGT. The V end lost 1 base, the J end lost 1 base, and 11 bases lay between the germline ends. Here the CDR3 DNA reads TGTGCCAGCAGTTACTTGCCGGGACAAAGCAATCAGCCCCAGCATTTT. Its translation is CASSYLPGQSNQPQHF.

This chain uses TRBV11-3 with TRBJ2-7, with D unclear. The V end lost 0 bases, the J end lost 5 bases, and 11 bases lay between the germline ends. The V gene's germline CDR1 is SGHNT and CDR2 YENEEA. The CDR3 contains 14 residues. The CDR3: CASSLDRSSNEQYF. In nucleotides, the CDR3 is TGTGCCAGCAGCTTAGATCGGTCCTCTAACGAGCAGTACTTC.

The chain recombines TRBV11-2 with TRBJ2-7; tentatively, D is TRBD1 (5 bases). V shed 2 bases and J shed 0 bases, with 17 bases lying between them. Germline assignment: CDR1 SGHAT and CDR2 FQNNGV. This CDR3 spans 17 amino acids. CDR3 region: CASSLTWGRANSYEQYF. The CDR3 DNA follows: TGTGCCAGCAGCTTAACTTGGGGCAGGGCGAACTCCTACGAGCAGTACTTC.

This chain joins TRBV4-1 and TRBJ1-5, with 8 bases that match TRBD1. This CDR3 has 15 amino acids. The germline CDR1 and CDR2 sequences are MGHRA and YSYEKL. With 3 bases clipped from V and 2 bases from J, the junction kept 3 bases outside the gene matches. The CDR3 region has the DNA TGCGCCAGCAGCCAGACAGGGGCGGGCAATCAGCCCCAGCATTTT. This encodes CASSQTGAGNQPQHF.

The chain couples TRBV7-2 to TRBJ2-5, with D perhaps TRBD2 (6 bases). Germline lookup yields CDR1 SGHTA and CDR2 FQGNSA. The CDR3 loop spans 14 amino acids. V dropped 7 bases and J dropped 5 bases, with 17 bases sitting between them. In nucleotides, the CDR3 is TGTGCCAGCACCCCCAGGGCGGGGCGGGAGACCCAGTACTTC. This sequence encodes CASTPRAGRETQYF. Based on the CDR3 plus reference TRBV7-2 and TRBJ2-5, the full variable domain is GAGVSQSPSNKVTEKGKDVELRCDPISGHTALYWYRQSLGQGLEFLIYFQGNSAPDKSGLPSDRFSAERTGGSVSTLTIQRTQQEDSAVYLCASTPRAGRETQYFGPGTRLLVL.

CDR3 nucleotide sequence: TGTGCCAGCAGTAACGGACAGGGGGTGTATGGCTACACCTTC. Residues: CASSNGQGVYGYTF. This chain links TRBV6-5 with TRBJ1-2; 10 bases are shared with TRBD1. The CDR3 sequence is 14 residues long. Germline V gene data show CDR1 as MNHEY and CDR2 as SVGAGI. Germline trimming cut 5 bases from V and 5 bases from J; bases unmatched to any gene: 5.

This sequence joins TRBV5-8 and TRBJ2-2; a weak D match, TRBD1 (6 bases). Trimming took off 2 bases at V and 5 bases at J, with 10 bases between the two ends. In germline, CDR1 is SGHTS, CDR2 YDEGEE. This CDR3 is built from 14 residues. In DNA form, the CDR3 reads TGTGCCAGCAGCTTACAGGGAGATACCGGGGAGCTGTTTTTT. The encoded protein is CASSLQGDTGELFF.

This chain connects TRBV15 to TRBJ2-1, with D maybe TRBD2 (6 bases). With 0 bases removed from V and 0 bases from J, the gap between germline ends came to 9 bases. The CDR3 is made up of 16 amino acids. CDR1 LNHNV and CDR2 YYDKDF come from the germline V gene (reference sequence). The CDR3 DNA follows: TGTGCCACCAGCAGAGATCTGGGACTCTCCTACAATGAGCAGTTCTTC. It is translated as CATSRDLGLSYNEQFF.

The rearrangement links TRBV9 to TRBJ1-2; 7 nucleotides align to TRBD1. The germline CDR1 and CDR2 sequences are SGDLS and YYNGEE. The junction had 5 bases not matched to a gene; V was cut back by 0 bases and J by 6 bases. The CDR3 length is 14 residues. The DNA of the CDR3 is TGTGCCAGCAGCGTAGTAGGAGGGGGCGATGGCTACACCTTC. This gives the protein CASSVVGGGDGYTF.

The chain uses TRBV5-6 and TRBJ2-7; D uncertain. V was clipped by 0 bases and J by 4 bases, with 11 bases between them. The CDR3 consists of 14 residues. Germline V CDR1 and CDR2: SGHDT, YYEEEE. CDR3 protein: CASSLGPMPYEQYF. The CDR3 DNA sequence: TGTGCCAGCAGCTTGGGGCCGATGCCATACGAGCAGTACTTC.